The rows below give T cell receptor beta chains drawn from one sample of a study of T cell responses to AZD1222 COVID-19 vaccine. Measured with immunoSEQ multiplex PCR; TCRdb has only the in-frame clones, and not every one. The sample yields tens of thousands of clones, approximately 86% seen once. The sequencing here drew on peripheral blood, taken on day 0 of AZD1222 vaccination. These receptors were taken from an adult in good health. CDR3s include the opening cysteine and the closing phenylalanine or tryptophan. Each record gives: D gene, J gene, V gene, clone size, CDR3 length, CDR3 protein, CDR3 DNA. The D gene is left open where the match is weak. Size values are once, few and many counts, or a class for expanded clones, and some rows have none.

. | TRBJ2-7 | TRBV2 | few | 11 | CASAVSYEQYF | TGTGCCAGCGCGGTCTCCTACGAGCAGTACTTC
. | TRBJ1-5 | TRBV19 | . | 14 | CASSPTPGIQPQHF | TGTGCCAGTAGTCCAACTCCAGGGATTCAGCCCCAGCATTTT
. | TRBJ1-5 | TRBV19 | . | 14 | CASSIGGPNQPQHF | TGTGCCAGTAGTATTGGGGGCCCCAATCAGCCCCAGCATTTT
TRBD2 | TRBJ2-3 | TRBV9 | once | 16 | CASSATSGRDTDTQYF | TGTGCCAGCAGCGCGACTAGCGGTCGGGACACAGATACGCAGTATTTT
. | TRBJ2-3 | TRBV19 | . | 12 | CASSYREDTQYF | TGTGCCAGTAGTTACAGGGAAGATACGCAGTATTTT
. | TRBJ2-1 | TRBV18 | . | 15 | CASSPPTKTYNEQFF | TGTGCCAGCTCACCACCTACTAAGACCTACAATGAGCAGTTCTTC
. | TRBJ2-1 | TRBV28 | few | 16 | CASSPDGGTSYNEQFF | TGTGCCAGCAGTCCCGACGGGGGGACATCCTACAATGAGCAGTTCTTC
. | TRBJ1-6 | TRBV6-2/TRBV6-3 | . | 14 | CASSYLSRDSPLHF | TGTGCCAGCAGTTACCTTAGTCGGGATTCACCCCTCCACTTT
TRBD1 | TRBJ2-7 | TRBV30 | . | 12 | CAFDRDSYEQYF | TGTGCCTTCGACAGGGACTCCTACGAGCAGTACTTC
TRBD1 | TRBJ1-1 | TRBV7-2 | once | 15 | CASSLAWTGHTEAFF | TGTGCCAGCAGCTTAGCTTGGACAGGGCACACTGAAGCTTTCTTT
. | TRBJ2-2 | TRBV9 | . | 15 | CASSADGGLIGELFF | TGTGCCAGCAGCGCCGATGGGGGGCTAATCGGGGAGCTGTTTTTT
TRBD1 | TRBJ1-2 | TRBV27 | few | 15 | CASSLSGTGGKGYTF | TGTGCCAGCAGTTTATCGGGGACAGGGGGGAAGGGCTACACCTTC
. | TRBJ1-5 | TRBV12-5 | . | 15 | CASGHDKQSNQPQHF | TGTGCTAGTGGTCACGACAAGCAAAGCAATCAGCCCCAGCATTTT
TRBD1 | TRBJ2-5 | TRBV4-3 | . | 14 | CASSRDRGRETQYF | TGCGCCAGCAGCCGAGACAGGGGGCGGGAGACCCAGTACTTC
TRBD1 | TRBJ2-3 | TRBV10-3 | . | 15 | CAISTTGGATDTQYF | TGTGCCATCAGTACGACAGGGGGCGCGACAGATACGCAGTATTTT
. | TRBJ1-3 | TRBV3-1/TRBV3-2 | . | 16 | CASSQGFREPGNTIYF | TGTGCCAGCAGCCAAGGGTTCAGGGAGCCTGGAAACACCATATATTTT
TRBD1 | TRBJ2-2 | TRBV3-1/TRBV3-2 | . | 16 | CASSRWDREDTGELFF | TGTGCCAGCAGCAGATGGGACAGGGAGGACACCGGGGAGCTGTTTTTT
TRBD1 | TRBJ2-3 | TRBV24-1 | . | 20 | CATSGPPGQGMISSTDTQYF | TGTGCCACCAGTGGCCCCCCGGGACAGGGGATGATCTCTAGCACAGATACGCAGTATTTT
TRBD1 | TRBJ1-5 | TRBV5-1 | once | 15 | CASSLEGALNQPQHF | TGCGCCAGCAGCTTGGAGGGGGCCTTGAATCAGCCCCAGCATTTT
. | TRBJ1-2 | TRBV29-1 | . | 13 | CSVDPGETYGYTF | TGCAGCGTTGATCCAGGGGAGACCTATGGCTACACCTTC
. | TRBJ1-3 | TRBV6-2/TRBV6-3 | . | 15 | CASSLDALPGNTIYF | TGTGCCAGCAGTCTGGACGCTTTACCCGGAAACACCATATATTTT
. | TRBJ1-1 | TRBV5-1 | . | 14 | CASSLEVGNTEAFF | TGCGCCAGCAGCTTGGAGGTGGGGAACACTGAAGCTTTCTTT
. | TRBJ1-2 | TRBV18 | few | 12 | CASSRDTAGYTF | TGTGCCAGCTCACGGGATACGGCTGGCTACACCTTC
. | TRBJ2-6 | TRBV5-6 | . | 15 | CASSLRVGGANVLTF | TGTGCCAGCAGCTTGAGGGTTGGTGGGGCCAACGTCCTGACTTTC
. | TRBJ1-6 | TRBV4-3 | . | 15 | CASSQDAGSGSPLHF | TGCGCCAGCAGCCAAGATGCCGGTAGTGGATCACCCCTCCACTTT
TRBD1 | TRBJ2-7 | TRBV5-1 | . | 12 | CASAKGAHEQYF | TGCGCCAGCGCAAAGGGGGCGCACGAGCAGTACTTC
. | TRBJ2-3 | TRBV11-1 | . | 13 | CASSLDWTDTQYF | TGTGCCAGCAGCTTAGACTGGACAGATACGCAGTATTTT
TRBD1 | TRBJ1-5 | TRBV7-9 | . | 17 | CASSLAGGGGHLQPQHF | TGTGCCAGCAGCTTAGCCGGAGGAGGGGGCCACTTGCAGCCCCAGCATTTT
. | TRBJ1-1 | TRBV18 | once | 15 | CASSPAAGMNTEAFF | TGTGCCAGCTCACCCGCCGCAGGAATGAACACTGAAGCTTTCTTT
. | TRBJ2-1 | TRBV12-3/TRBV12-4 | few | 12 | CASSLRYNEQFF | TGTGCCAGCAGTTTACGTTACAATGAGCAGTTCTTC
TRBD1 | TRBJ1-3 | TRBV27 | . | 15 | CASSTGTASGNTIYF | TGTGCCAGCAGTACTGGGACAGCCTCTGGAAACACCATATATTTT
TRBD1 | TRBJ2-1 | TRBV19 | . | 17 | CASSTEVSTGGWDEQFF | TGTGCCAGTAGTACGGAGGTTTCGACAGGGGGCTGGGATGAGCAGTTCTTC
TRBD2 | TRBJ2-7 | TRBV28 | . | 15 | CASSSTGLATYEQYF | TGTGCCAGCAGTTCGACCGGACTAGCGACCTACGAGCAGTACTTC
. | TRBJ2-7 | TRBV2 | . | 15 | CASSEWAGRPNEQYF | TGTGCCAGCAGTGAATGGGCAGGGAGGCCCAACGAGCAGTACTTC
. | TRBJ2-7 | TRBV6-5 | once | 12 | CASKSDSYEQYF | TGTGCCAGCAAATCAGACTCCTACGAGCAGTACTTC
TRBD2 | TRBJ2-1 | TRBV7-2 | once | 16 | CASSLVGGGTYNEQFF | TGTGCCAGCAGCTTAGTCGGGGGGGGCACCTACAATGAGCAGTTCTTC
TRBD1 | TRBJ2-3 | TRBV20-1 | . | 15 | CSASIRTGGTDTQYF | TGCAGTGCTAGTATCCGGACAGGGGGCACAGATACGCAGTATTTT
. | TRBJ2-7 | TRBV7-3 | . | 15 | CASSLTAGGGNEQYF | TGTGCCAGCAGCTTAACGGCTGGGGGCGGGAACGAGCAGTACTTC
. | TRBJ1-4 | TRBV6-2/TRBV6-3 | few | 12 | CASSPADEKLFF | TGTGCCAGCAGCCCCGCAGATGAAAAACTGTTTTTT